The 6 T cell receptor beta chains below come from one sample, sequenced in a study of shared clonotypes between healthy human individuals. Assay: immunoSEQ multiplex PCR; the TCRdb copy retains only in-frame clones and omits some. The sample yields nearly 1 million clones, 70% to 85% seen once. The sample consisted of memory CD4+ T cells sorted from blood. Subset defined: CD45RA-negative fraction. The source of these receptors is a man younger than 35 in good health.

V usage is TRBV7-4 and J usage is TRBJ2-7; D remains unclear. The germline V gene has CDR1 SGHVT and CDR2 SQSDAQ. V lost 5 bases and J lost 6, with 20 bases in between. The CDR3 runs to 15 residues. The DNA of the CDR3 is TGTGCCAGCAGCCCTCCTTATGGGGTCCACAGCGAGCAGTACTTC. This translates into CASSPPYGVHSEQYF.

The chain uses TRBV5-1 and TRBJ2-2; TRBD2 matches at 10 bases. The germline CDR1 and CDR2 sequences are SGHRS and YFSETQ. The CDR3 totals 16 residues. V was clipped by 7 bases and J by 3 bases; unmatched bases: 9. CDR3 residues: CASGGASGRDTGELFF. CDR3 DNA: TGCGCCAGCGGTGGGGCTAGCGGGAGAGACACCGGGGAGCTGTTTTTT.

In this sample, this clone turned up a few times. In nucleotides, the CDR3 is TGCAGCGTTTGGTGGGGACAGCGGGGGATGACAGATACGCAGTATTTT. Protein: CSVWWGQRGMTDTQYF. The chain employs TRBV29-1 and TRBJ2-3; D may be TRBD2 (8 bases). This CDR3 region has 16 residues. V lost 5 bases and J 3 bases, leaving 21 bases between the germline ends. CDR1 and CDR2 from the germline V gene are SQVTM and ANQGSEA.

A remark on this clone: This sample also contains other DNA sequences that code for the same CDR3. The chain combines TRBV20-1 with TRBJ2-3; D unclear. This CDR3 has 11 residues. V dropped 3 bases and J dropped 6 bases, with 7 bases sitting between them. Germline values: CDR1 DFQATT, CDR2 SNEGSKA (reference sequence). CDR3 nucleotides: TGCAGTGCTAGGCTTGGTGATACGCAGTATTTT. Encoded protein: CSARLGDTQYF.

To note about this clone: Germline is not matched at one junction end, which may reflect a read error. The gene calls are TRBV4-1 and TRBJ1-2; D uncertain. Germline V CDR1 and CDR2: MGHRA, YSYEKL. This CDR3 has 15 amino acids. CDR3 amino acids: CASSQDATLLSTTYF. CDR3 coding DNA: TGCGCCAGCAGCCAAGATGCGACCCTTCTATCCACAACGTACTTC.

The rearrangement links TRBV5-1 to TRBJ1-3; 9 bases map to TRBD1. This CDR3 contains 17 residues. From germline, CDR1 is SGHRS and CDR2 YFSETQ. V lost 4 bases and J lost 0; bases outside the gene matches: 8. The CDR3 protein is CASSISGTGRSGNTIYF. In DNA form, the CDR3 reads TGCGCCAGCAGCATCTCCGGGACAGGGCGCTCTGGAAACACCATATATTTT.